Described below is a single TCR beta chain sequence and its context. Its target antigen remains unknown. The record has no base qualities; no much larger clone is one base away. Different DNA sequences within this sample yield the same CDR3. To sequence the TCRbeta CDR3 region, genomic DNA was isolated from the sorted cells. The immunoSEQ Assay was used to sequence the TCRbeta CDR3 regions. Sourced from immuneACCESS, this table was stored by TCRdb with only in-frame sequences that have V and J called. A share of the clones is absent; for the studies checked, an unresolved V gene accounts for under half, and the remainder has no known explanation. The sample yields fewer than 80,000 clones; 80% to 90% were counted once. The leading ten clones occupy 0.65% to 0.9% of the sample. This entry belongs to a study of OX40 agonist ivuxolimab in advanced cancers. Background for the entire study: Ivuxolimab was a fully human IgG2 agonistic monoclonal antibody targeting the costimulatory receptor OX40 (CD134). Intravenous ivuxolimab was administered to patients every 2 weeks at six dose levels: 0.01, 0.1, 0.3, 1.5, 3 and 10 mg/kg. Among the roughly 52 dose-escalation patients, around 20 had hepatocellular carcinoma, roughly 15 melanoma, 9 renal cell carcinoma and 9 head and neck cancer. The dose-escalation cohort was 82.7% male with a mean age of around 62 years, ranging from about 23 to 85. Patients were allowed to have had prior anti-PD-1, anti-PD-L1 or anti-CTLA-4 therapy, and 30% to 40% of the dose-escalation patients had been treated with checkpoint inhibitors. Partial responses occurred in three dose-escalation patients: two with cutaneous melanoma and one with hepatocellular carcinoma. Peripheral TCRbeta sequencing aimed to test whether ivuxolimab altered TCR sequence diversity and caused clonal T-cell expansion. The paper reports the monotherapy dose-escalation portion (N = 52 patients) of the phase I ivuxolimab trial. On the study overall, not on this receptor specifically: After ivuxolimab, expanded clones were on average more numerous among CD8+ T cells than among CD4+ T cells. At doses from 0.1 to 3.0 mg/kg, clonal expansion was seen in both CD4+ and CD8+ blood T cells between baseline and week 6. Low levels of normalized T-cell clonal expansion were also seen in some patients who did not respond. In partial responders in the 0.1-3.0 mg/kg groups, normalized peripheral clonal expansion was found to be among the lowest, especially among CD8+ T cells. The antigen specificity of the clonally expanded peripheral T cells was not determined.

The trial excluded patients who had a history of autoimmune disease or who were on systemic immunosuppression. Peripheral blood for TCR sequencing was collected from all dose cohorts at baseline, on cycle 4 day 1, and on cycle 7 day 1. The samples were taken from a phase I, first-in-human, multicenter, open-label dose-escalation trial of ivuxolimab. Adults with locally advanced or metastatic melanoma, renal cell, hepatocellular, or head and neck squamous cell carcinoma were enrolled in the trial. CD4+ and CD8+ T cells were sorted separately from peripheral blood before TCR sequencing. Via the germline V gene, CDR1 is SGHTA and CDR2 FQGNSA. Spanning cysteine to phenylalanine, the CDR3 consists of 16 amino acids. The only DNA kept is the CDR3, 48 bases in frame from the first base. Trimming accounts for 5 bases at V and 1 base at J, while the number of junction bases matched to no gene is 5.

The V gene is TRBV7-2 and the J gene is TRBJ2-6, and 7 junctional nucleotides match TRBD1. Sequenced here: CD4+ or CD8+ T cells sorted from blood, sampled in a trial of the OX40 agonist ivuxolimab. The source of this sequence is an adult with an advanced solid tumor such as melanoma, head and neck, liver or kidney cancer. The CDR3 is CASSPWTGSGANVLTF. The DNA reads as follows: TGTGCCAGCAGCCCCTGGACAGGATCTGGGGCCAACGTCCTGACTTTC.